The text below deals with one T cell receptor (beta chain). This clonotype has just a few counts. It has no known antigen specificity. Per-base qualities were not stored, and no clone one base away is much larger. The protocol used for the library was 5' RACE. The instrument given in TCRdb is Illumina HiSeq 2000. A universal primer binding site was introduced by template switching, and a unique molecular identifier was present in the final cDNA, enabling accurate counting of TCR cDNA molecules. First-strand cDNA for TCR alpha and beta chains was synthesized from specific primers in the conserved constant-segment region. To control for contamination, every cDNA library carried two barcodes: a SMART-Mk sample barcode plus Illumina barcodes. Two successive PCR steps introduced TruSeq adapter sequences along with Illumina sample barcodes. TCR alpha and beta cDNA libraries were sequenced on the Illumina HiSeq platform with custom primers. In the authors' own workflow: MiGEC was used to process raw reads and extract unique molecular identifiers, and MiXCR was used to find CDR3 positions. Recombination models were inferred per individual with the repgenHMM and IGoR tools using an EM algorithm. Shared clonotypes were analyzed with the tcR package in R, and sharing was normalized by the product of cloneset sizes. To study raw recombination free of thymic and clonal selection effects, out-of-frame nonproductive sequences were analyzed. The public sequencing data were trimmed at Q25 with fastp and processed into clonotypes with MiXCR by TCRdb, which kept only in-frame beta chains. Rows are combined by CDR3 protein, so each entry shows the most common genes and DNA. These V and J calls originate from TCRdb's pipeline instead of the authors' own analysis. The sample data list some 1,700,000 distinct CDR3 sequences, and less than 40% of these were observed just once. The ten biggest clones cover about 0.27% of the sample.

From its cysteine to its phenylalanine, the CDR3 spans 14 amino acids. Only CDR3 DNA remains: 42 bases, in frame from the first base. According to the germline V gene (reference sequence), CDR1 reads SGHKS and CDR2 reads YYEKEE. The trim is 4 bases for V and 0 bases for J, with a gap of 10 bases between the germline ends. Every donor in the study was a healthy Caucasian. The data stem from a study of identical twins (dated by TCRdb to between 2015 and 2016). About the study as a whole: TCR alpha and beta repertoires from monozygotic twins, unrelated adults of various ages and cord blood were deep-sequenced to test whether fetal clonotypes persist. To rule out contamination, the twin experiments were replicated at different times with different library preparation protocols.

Overall results and qualifications from the work: The excess sharing between twins in beta out-of-frame sequences was weaker because fewer shared sequences reduced the signal-to-noise ratio. Out-of-frame TCR alpha sharing in monozygotic twins was systematically underestimated by recombination models, whereas sharing between unrelated individuals was in agreement with the recombination models. Zero-insertion analyses could be partly confounded by invariant T cells such as MAIT and iNKT, although diverse VJ usage argued against such confounding for most clonotypes. Out-of-frame TCR alpha sequences shared between twins showed an excess of low generation-probability sequences compared with coincidental sharing between unrelated individuals. Because the same donors could not be followed over many years, the conclusions relied on cross-sectional statistical analysis. Abundant cord blood beta clonotypes carried fewer insertions; young adult naive repertoires showed a weaker similar trend, while memory repertoires showed none.

Recombination joined TRBV5-5 with TRBJ1-2; no D gene can be assigned with confidence. Sequencing was done on a sample of cord blood. This sequence was found in a newborn girl in good health. The bases are TGTGCCAGCAGCATCCGGATCTCTAACTATGGCTACACCTTC. This yields the protein CASSIRISNYGYTF.